This TCR beta chain comes out of a study of PD-1 blockade in mismatch repair-deficient tumors. Study-wide findings and caveats: Tumor-resident clones, often absent from pretreatment blood, expanded after pembrolizumab and then contracted.

Assay used: immunoSEQ multiplex PCR; TCRdb lists only in-frame clones, some missing. The top ten hold approximately 5.5% of the sample, which has 77,000 or so clones, about 82% seen once. Losses at the gene ends were 4 bases for V and 4 bases for J; bases not matched to a gene: 12. From germline, CDR1 is SQVTM and CDR2 ANQGSEA. The CDR3 runs to 16 residues. With respect to this clone: Its antigen is as yet unknown.

This sequence joins TRBV29-1 and TRBJ1-1, with TRBD1 matching 10 bases. Material: peripheral blood, obtained 44 weeks after starting pembrolizumab. The sequence came from an adult with mismatch repair-deficient cancer. CDR3 nucleotides: TGCAGCGTTGTAGGCCCGGGGACAGGGGTGAGCACTGAAGCTTTCTTT. Translating gives CSVVGPGTGVSTEAFF.